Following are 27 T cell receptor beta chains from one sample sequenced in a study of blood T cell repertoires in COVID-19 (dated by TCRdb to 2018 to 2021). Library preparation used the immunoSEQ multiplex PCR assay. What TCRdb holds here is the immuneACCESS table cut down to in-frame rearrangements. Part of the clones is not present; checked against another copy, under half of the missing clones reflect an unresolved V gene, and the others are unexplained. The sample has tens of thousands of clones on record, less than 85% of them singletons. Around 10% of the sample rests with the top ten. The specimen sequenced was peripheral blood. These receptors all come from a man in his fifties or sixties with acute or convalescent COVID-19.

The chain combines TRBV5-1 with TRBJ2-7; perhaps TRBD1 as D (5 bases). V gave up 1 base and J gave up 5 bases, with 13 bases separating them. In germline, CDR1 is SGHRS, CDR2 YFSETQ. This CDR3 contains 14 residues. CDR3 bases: TGCGCCAGCAGCTTGATCCAGGGATTGGACGAGCAGTACTTC. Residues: CASSLIQGLDEQYF.

This CDR3 is CAWSEGGAGAGTKNIQYF. In DNA, the CDR3 is TGTGCCTGGAGTGAGGGAGGGGCGGGGGCCGGGACCAAAAACATTCAGTACTTC. This chain connects TRBV30 to TRBJ2-4; possible D gene TRBD2, 7 bases. There are 18 residues in the CDR3. Between the trimmed V and J ends, which lost 1 base and 2 bases, there was a span of 21 bases. Germline values: CDR1 GTSNPN, CDR2 SVGIG (reference sequence).

This CDR3 is CASSLAPSGGNTDTQYF. As DNA, the CDR3 is TGTGCCAGCAGCTTAGCGCCCAGCGGGGGGAACACAGATACGCAGTATTTT. The chain couples TRBV7-2 to TRBJ2-3, with TRBD2 matching 9 bases. This CDR3 spans 17 amino acids. Germline values: CDR1 SGHTA, CDR2 FQGNSA. Trimming cost V 0 bases and J 2 bases; bases outside gene matches: 6.

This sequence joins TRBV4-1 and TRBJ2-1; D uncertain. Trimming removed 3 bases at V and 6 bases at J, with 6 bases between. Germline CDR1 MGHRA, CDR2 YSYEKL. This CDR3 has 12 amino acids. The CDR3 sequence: CASSHPSNEQFF. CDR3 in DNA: TGCGCCAGCAGCCACCCCAGCAATGAGCAGTTCTTC.

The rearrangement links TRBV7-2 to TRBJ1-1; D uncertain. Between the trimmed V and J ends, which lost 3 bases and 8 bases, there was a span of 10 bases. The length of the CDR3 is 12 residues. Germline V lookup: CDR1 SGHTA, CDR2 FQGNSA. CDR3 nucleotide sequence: TGTGCCAGCAGCTTCATGGTCCGGGAAGCTTTCTTT. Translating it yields CASSFMVREAFF.

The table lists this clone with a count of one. DNA for the CDR3: TGTGCCAGCAGCTTAGCGGGGGATCGGGGCAATGAGCAGTTCTTC. Its translation: CASSLAGDRGNEQFF. This chain joins TRBV7-3 and TRBJ2-1; 7 bases agree with TRBD2. CDR1 and CDR2 (germline): SGHTA, FQGTGA. The J segment lost 6 bases and the V segment lost 2 bases, leaving 7 bases of the junction unmatched. This CDR3 spans 15 amino acids.

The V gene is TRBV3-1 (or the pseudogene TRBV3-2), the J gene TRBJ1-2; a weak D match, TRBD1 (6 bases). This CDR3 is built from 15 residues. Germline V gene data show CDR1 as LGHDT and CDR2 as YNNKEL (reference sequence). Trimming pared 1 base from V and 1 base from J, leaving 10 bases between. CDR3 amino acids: CASSQAGEGNYGYTF. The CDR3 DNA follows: TGTGCCAGCAGCCAAGCAGGGGAGGGTAACTATGGCTACACCTTC.

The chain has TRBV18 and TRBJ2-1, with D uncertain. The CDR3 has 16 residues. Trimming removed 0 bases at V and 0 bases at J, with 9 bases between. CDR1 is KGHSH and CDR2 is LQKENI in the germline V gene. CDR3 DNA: TGTGCCAGCTCACCACCGACTGCCAGCTCCTACAATGAGCAGTTCTTC. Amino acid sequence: CASSPPTASSYNEQFF.

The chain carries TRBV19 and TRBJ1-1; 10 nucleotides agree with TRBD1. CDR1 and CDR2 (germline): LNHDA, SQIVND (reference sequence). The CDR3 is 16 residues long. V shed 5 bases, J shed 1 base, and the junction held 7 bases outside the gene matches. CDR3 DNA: TGTGCCAGTAGTCCGAGACAGGGGGCGAAGAACACTGAAGCTTTCTTT. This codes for CASSPRQGAKNTEAFF.

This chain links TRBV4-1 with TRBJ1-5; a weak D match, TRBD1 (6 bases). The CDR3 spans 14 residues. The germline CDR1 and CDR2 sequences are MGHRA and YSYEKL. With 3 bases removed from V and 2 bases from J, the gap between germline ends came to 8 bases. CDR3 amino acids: CASSQTGRNQPQHF. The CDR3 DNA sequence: TGCGCCAGCAGCCAGACAGGACGCAATCAGCCCCAGCATTTT.

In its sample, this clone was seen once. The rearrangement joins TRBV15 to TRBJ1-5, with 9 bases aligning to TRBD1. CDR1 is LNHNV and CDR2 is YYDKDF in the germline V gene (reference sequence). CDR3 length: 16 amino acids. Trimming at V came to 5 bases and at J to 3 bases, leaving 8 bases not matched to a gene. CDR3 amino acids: CATSAGGQGINQPQHF. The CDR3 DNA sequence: TGTGCCACCAGCGCCGGGGGACAGGGAATCAATCAGCCCCAGCATTTT.

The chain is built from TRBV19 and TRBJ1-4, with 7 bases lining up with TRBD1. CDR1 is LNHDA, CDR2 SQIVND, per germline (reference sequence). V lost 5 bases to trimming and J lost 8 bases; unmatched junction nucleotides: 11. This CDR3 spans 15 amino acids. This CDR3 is CASSPREGAREKLFF. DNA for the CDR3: TGTGCCAGTAGTCCCCGGGAGGGGGCGCGGGAAAAACTGTTTTTT.

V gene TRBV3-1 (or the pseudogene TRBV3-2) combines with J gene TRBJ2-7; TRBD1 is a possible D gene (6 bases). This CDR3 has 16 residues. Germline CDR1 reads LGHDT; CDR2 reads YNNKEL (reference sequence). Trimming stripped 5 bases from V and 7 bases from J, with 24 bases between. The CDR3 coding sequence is TGTGCCAGCAGCAAAGGACAGCGAGTGGTTCAAGTGGAGCAGTACTTC. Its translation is CASSKGQRVVQVEQYF.

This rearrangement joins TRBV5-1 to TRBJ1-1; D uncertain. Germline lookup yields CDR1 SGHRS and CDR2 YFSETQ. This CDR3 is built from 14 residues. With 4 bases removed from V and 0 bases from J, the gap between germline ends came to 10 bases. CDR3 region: CASSVGGMNTEAFF. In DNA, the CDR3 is TGCGCCAGCAGCGTTGGCGGGATGAACACTGAAGCTTTCTTT. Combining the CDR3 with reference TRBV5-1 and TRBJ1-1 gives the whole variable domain KAGVTQTPRYLIKTRGQQVTLSCSPISGHRSVSWYQQTPGQGLQFLFEYFSETQRNKGNFPGRFSGRQFSNSRSEMNVSTLELGDSALYLCASSVGGMNTEAFFGQGTRLTVV.

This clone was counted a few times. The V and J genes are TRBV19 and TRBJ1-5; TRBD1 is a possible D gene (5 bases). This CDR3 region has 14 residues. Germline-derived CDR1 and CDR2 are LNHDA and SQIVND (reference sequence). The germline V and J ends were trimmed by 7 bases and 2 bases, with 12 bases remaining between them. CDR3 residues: CASKRWGGNQPQHF. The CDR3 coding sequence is TGTGCCAGTAAGAGATGGGGGGGCAATCAGCCCCAGCATTTT.

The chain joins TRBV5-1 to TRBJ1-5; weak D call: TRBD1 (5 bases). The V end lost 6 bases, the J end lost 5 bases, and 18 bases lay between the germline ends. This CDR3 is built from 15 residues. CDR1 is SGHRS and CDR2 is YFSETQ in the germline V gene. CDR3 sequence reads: CASKWGVGSDQPQHF. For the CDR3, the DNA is TGCGCCAGCAAATGGGGGGTAGGCTCTGATCAGCCCCAGCATTTT.

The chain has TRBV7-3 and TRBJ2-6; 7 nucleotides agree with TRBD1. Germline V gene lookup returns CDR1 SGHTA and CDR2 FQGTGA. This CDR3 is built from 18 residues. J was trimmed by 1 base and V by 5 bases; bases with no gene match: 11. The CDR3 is CASSPGTGVSSGANVLTF. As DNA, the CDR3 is TGTGCCAGCAGCCCGGGAACAGGGGTTTCATCTGGGGCCAACGTCCTGACTTTC.

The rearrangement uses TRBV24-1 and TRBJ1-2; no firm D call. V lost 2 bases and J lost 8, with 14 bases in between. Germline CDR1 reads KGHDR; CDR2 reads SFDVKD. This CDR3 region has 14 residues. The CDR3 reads CATSDSVNRGGYTF. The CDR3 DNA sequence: TGTGCCACCAGTGATTCGGTTAACCGCGGCGGCTACACCTTC.

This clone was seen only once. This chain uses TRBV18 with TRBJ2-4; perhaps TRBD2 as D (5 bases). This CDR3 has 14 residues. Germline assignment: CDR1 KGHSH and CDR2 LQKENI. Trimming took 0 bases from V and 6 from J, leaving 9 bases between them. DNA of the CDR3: TGTGCCAGCTCACCACCGGAGGAGCGAAACATTCAGTACTTC. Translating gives CASSPPEERNIQYF.

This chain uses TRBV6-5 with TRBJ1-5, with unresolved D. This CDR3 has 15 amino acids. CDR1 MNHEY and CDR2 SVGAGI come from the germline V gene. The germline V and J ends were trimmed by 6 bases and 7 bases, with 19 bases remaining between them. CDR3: CASRVLPGSGQPQHF. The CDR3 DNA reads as TGTGCCAGCAGAGTACTCCCGGGTTCCGGGCAGCCCCAGCATTTT.

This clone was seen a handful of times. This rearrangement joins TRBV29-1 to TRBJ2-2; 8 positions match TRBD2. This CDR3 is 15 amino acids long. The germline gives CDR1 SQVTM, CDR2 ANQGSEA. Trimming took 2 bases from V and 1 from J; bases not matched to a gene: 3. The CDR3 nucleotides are TGCAGCGTTGAAATAGCGGGAATGAACACCGGGGAGCTGTTTTTT. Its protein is CSVEIAGMNTGELFF.

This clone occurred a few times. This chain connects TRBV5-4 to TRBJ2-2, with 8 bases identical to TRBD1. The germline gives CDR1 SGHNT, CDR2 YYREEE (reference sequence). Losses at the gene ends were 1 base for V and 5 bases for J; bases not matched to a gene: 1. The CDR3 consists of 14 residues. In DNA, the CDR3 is TGTGCCAGCAGCTTGACAGGGGGTACCGGGGAGCTGTTTTTT. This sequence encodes CASSLTGGTGELFF.

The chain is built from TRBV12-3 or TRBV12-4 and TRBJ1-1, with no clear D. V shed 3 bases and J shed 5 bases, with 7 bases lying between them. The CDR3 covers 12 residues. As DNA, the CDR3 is TGTGCCAGCAGTTTCCGGGGTACTGAAGCTTTCTTT. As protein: CASSFRGTEAFF.

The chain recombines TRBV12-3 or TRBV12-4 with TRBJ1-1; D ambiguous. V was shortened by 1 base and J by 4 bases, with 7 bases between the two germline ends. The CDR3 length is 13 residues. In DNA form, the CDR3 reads TGTGCCAGCAGTTTAGTTGAGGGCACTGAAGCTTTCTTT. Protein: CASSLVEGTEAFF.

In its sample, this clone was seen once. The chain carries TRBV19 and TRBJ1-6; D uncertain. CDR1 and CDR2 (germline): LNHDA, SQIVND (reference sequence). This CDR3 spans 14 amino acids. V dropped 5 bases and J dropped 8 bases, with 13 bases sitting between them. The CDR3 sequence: CASSPEALDSPLHF. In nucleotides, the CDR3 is TGTGCCAGTAGTCCCGAGGCCCTTGATTCACCCCTCCACTTT. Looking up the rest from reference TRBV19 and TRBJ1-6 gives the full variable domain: DGGITQSPKYLFRKEGQNVTLSCEQNLNHDAMYWYRQDPGQGLRLIYYSQIVNDFQKGDIAEGYSVSREKKESFPLTVTSAQKNPTAFYLCASSPEALDSPLHFGNGTRLTVT.

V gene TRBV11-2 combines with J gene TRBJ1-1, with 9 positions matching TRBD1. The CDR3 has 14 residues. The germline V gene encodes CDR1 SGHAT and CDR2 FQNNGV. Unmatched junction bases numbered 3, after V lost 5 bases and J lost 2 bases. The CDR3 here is CASSQQGANTEAFF. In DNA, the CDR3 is TGTGCCAGCAGCCAACAGGGGGCAAACACTGAAGCTTTCTTT.

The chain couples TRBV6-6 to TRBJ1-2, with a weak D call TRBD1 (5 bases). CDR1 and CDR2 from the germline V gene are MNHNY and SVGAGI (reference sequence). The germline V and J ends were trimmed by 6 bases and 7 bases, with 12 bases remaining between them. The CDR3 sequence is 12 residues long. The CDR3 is CASRTEDVGYTF. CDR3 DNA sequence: TGTGCCAGCAGGACAGAAGATGTTGGCTACACCTTC.